This T cell receptor beta chain was obtained from a study of blood T cell repertoires in COVID-19. Germline values: CDR1 SGHTA, CDR2 FQGTGA. The germline V and J ends were trimmed by 0 bases and 6 bases, with 10 bases remaining between them. The CDR3 has 14 amino acids. This table comes from immunoSEQ multiplex PCR, and its TCRdb copy is limited to in-frame clones, with some not included. Among around 620,000 clones listed, more than 80% were seen once. The TCR originated in a woman younger than 35 with acute or convalescent COVID-19. The sample comprised peripheral blood. The V gene is TRBV7-3, the J gene TRBJ2-3; no definite D call. The CDR3 bases are TGTGCCAGCAGCTTAACTGCAGGATCGGATACGCAGTATTTT. It translates to CASSLTAGSDTQYF.